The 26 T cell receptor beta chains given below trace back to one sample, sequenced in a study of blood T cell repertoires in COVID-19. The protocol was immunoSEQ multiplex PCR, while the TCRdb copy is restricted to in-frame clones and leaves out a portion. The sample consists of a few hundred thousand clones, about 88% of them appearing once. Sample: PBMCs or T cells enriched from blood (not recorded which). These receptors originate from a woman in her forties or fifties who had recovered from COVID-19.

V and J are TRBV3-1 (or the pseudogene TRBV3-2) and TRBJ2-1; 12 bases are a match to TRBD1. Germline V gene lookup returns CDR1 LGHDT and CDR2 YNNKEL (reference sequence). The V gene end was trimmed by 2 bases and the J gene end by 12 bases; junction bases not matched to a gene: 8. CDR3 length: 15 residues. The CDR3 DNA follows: TGTGCCAGCAGCCAACCCTTGGGACAGGGGGCTGGGCAGTTCTTC. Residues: CASSQPLGQGAGQFF.

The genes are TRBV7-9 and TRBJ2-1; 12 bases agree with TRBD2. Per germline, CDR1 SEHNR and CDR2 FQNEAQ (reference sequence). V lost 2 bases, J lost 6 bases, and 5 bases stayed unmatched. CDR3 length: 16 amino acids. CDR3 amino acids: CASSLLTSGSRNEQFF. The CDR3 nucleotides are TGTGCCAGCAGCTTACTGACTAGCGGGAGTCGCAATGAGCAGTTCTTC. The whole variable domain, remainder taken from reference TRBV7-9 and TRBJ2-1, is DTGVSQNPRHKITKRGQNVTFRCDPISEHNRLYWYRQTLGQGPEFLTYFQNEAQLEKSRLLSDRFSAERPKGSFSTLEIQRTEQGDSAMYLCASSLLTSGSRNEQFFGPGTRLTVL.

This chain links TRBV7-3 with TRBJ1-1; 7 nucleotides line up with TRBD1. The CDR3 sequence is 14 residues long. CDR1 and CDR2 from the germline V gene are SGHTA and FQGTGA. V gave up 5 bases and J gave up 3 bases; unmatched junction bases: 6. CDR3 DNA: TGTGCCAGCAGCCGATATGGACAGGACACTGAAGCTTTCTTT. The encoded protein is CASSRYGQDTEAFF.

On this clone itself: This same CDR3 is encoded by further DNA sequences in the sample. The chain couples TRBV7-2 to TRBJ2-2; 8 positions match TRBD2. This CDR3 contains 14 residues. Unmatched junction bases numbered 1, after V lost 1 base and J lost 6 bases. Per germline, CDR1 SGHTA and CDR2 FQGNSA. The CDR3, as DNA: TGTGCCAGCAGCTTAGGAGCGGGAGCCGGGGAGCTGTTTTTT. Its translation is CASSLGAGAGELFF.

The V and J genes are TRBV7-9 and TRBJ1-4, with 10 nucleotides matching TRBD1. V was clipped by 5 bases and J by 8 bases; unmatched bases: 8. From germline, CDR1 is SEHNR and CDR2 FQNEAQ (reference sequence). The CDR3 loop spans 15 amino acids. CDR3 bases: TGTGCCAGCAGCGCCAGACAGGGGGCGACCGAAAAACTGTTTTTT. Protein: CASSARQGATEKLFF. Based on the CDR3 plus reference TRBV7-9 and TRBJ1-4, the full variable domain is DTGVSQNPRHKITKRGQNVTFRCDPISEHNRLYWYRQTLGQGPEFLTYFQNEAQLEKSRLLSDRFSAERPKGSFSTLEIQRTEQGDSAMYLCASSARQGATEKLFFGSGTQLSVL.

CDR3 nucleotides: TGTGCCACCAGCAGAGATAAGACGGGAGGGAACAATGAGCAGTTCTTC. Translating it yields CATSRDKTGGNNEQFF. V gene TRBV15 combines with J gene TRBJ2-1, with 8 bases fitting TRBD2. Germline CDR1 LNHNV, CDR2 YYDKDF (reference sequence). The CDR3 runs to 16 residues. Trimming removed 0 bases from V and 5 bases from J; junction bases left unmatched: 6.

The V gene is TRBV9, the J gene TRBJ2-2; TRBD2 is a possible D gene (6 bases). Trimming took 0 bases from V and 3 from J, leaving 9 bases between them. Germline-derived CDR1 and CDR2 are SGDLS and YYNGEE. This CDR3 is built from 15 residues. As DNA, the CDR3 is TGTGCCAGCAGCGTAGTTGGGACTTACACCGGGGAGCTGTTTTTT. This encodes CASSVVGTYTGELFF.

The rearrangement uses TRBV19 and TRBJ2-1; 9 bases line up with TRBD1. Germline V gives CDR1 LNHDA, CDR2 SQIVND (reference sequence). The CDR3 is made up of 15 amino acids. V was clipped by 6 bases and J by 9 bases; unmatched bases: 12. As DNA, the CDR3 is TGTGCCAGTAGGAAAACAGGGGGCCGCCATGGTGAGCAGTTCTTC. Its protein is CASRKTGGRHGEQFF.

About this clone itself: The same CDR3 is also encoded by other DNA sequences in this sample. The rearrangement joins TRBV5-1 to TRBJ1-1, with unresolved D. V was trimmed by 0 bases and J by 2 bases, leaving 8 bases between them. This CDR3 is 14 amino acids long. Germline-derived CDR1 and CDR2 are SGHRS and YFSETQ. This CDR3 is CASSLGTVNTEAFF. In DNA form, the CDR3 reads TGCGCCAGCAGCTTGGGGACTGTTAACACTGAAGCTTTCTTT. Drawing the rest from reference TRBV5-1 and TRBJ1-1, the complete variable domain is KAGVTQTPRYLIKTRGQQVTLSCSPISGHRSVSWYQQTPGQGLQFLFEYFSETQRNKGNFPGRFSGRQFSNSRSEMNVSTLELGDSALYLCASSLGTVNTEAFFGQGTRLTVV.

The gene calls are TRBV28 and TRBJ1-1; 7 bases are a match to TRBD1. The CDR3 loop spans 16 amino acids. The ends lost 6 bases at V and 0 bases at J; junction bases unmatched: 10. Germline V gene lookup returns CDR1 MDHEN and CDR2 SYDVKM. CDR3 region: CASRASQGRMNTEAFF. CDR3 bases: TGTGCCAGCAGGGCATCACAGGGGCGAATGAACACTGAAGCTTTCTTT.

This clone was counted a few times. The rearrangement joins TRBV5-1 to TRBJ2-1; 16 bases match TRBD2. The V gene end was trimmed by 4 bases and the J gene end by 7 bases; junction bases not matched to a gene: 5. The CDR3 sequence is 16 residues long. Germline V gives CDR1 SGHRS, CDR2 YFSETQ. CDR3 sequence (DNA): TGCGCCAGCAGCGTCGGGACTAGCGGGAGGGGTAATGAGCAGTTCTTC. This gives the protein CASSVGTSGRGNEQFF.

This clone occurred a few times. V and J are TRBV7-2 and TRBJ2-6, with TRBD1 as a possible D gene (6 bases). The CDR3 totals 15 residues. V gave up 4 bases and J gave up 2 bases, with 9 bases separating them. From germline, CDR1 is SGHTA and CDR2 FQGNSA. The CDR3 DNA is TGTGCCAGCAGCTCCAGGGGTGCTGGGGCCAACGTCCTGACTTTC. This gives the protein CASSSRGAGANVLTF.

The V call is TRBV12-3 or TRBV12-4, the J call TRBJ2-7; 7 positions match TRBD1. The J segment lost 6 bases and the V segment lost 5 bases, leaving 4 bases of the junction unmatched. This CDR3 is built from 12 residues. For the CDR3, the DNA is TGTGCCAGCAGTCACAGGGGTGGCGAGCAGTACTTC. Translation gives CASSHRGGEQYF.

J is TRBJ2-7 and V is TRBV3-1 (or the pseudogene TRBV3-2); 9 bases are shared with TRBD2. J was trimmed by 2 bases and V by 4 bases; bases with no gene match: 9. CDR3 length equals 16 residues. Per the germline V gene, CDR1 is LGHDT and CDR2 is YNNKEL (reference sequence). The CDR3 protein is CASSLIGGRGTYEQYF. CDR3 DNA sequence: TGTGCCAGCAGCCTGATTGGCGGGAGGGGCACCTACGAGCAGTACTTC.

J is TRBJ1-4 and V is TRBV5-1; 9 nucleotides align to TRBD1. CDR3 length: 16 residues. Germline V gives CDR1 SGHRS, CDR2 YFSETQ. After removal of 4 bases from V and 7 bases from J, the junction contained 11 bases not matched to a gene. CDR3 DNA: TGCGCCAGCAGCCCAATTACCGGGACAGGGTTTGAAAAACTGTTTTTT. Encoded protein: CASSPITGTGFEKLFF.

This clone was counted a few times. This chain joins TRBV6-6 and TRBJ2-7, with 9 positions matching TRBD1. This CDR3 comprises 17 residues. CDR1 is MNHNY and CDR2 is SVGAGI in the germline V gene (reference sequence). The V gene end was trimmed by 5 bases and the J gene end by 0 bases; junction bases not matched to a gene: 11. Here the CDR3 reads CASSRGTQGASSYEQYF. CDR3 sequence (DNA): TGTGCCAGCAGTCGCGGAACACAGGGGGCGAGCTCCTACGAGCAGTACTTC.

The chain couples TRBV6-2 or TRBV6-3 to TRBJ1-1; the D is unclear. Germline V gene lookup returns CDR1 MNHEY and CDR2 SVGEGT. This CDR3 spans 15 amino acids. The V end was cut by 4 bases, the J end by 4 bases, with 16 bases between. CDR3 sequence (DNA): TGTGCCAGCAGTTCCGGGCGGCGGGGTCGCACTGAAGCTTTCTTT. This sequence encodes CASSSGRRGRTEAFF.

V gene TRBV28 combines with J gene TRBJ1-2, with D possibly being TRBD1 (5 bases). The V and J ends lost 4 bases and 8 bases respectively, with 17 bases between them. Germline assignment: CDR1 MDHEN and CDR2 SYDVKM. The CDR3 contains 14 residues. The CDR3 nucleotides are TGTGCCAGCAGTTCACCGTCCAGGGCCGGGGGCTACACCTTC. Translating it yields CASSSPSRAGGYTF.

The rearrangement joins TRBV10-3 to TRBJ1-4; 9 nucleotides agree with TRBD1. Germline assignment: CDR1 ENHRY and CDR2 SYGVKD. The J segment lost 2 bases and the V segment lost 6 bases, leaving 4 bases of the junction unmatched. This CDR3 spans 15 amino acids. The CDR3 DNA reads TGTGCCATCAGGGGGACAGGGAGTACTAATGAAAAACTGTTTTTT. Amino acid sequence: CAIRGTGSTNEKLFF.

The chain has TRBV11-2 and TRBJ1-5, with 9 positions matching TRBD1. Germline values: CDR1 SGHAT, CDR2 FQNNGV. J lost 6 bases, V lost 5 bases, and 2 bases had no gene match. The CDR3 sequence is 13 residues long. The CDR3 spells CASSVDRGQPQHF. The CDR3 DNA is TGTGCCAGCAGCGTGGACAGGGGTCAGCCCCAGCATTTT.

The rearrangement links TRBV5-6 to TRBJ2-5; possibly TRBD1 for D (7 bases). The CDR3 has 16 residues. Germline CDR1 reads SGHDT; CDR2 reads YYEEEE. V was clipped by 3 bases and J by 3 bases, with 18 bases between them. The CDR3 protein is CASSSLEAGQKETQYF. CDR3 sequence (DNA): TGTGCCAGCAGCTCCTTGGAGGCGGGACAGAAAGAGACCCAGTACTTC.

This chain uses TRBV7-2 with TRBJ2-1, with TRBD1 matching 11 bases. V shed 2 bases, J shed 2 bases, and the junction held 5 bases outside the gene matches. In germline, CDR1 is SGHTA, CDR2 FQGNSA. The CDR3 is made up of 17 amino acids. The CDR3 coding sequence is TGTGCCAGCAGCTTATCCGGACAGGGGGCAACCTACAATGAGCAGTTCTTC. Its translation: CASSLSGQGATYNEQFF.

CDR3 DNA: TGTGCCAGCAGCTTAGCCCTAGCGGGAGCCGGGCAGTTCTTC. Residues: CASSLALAGAGQFF. The chain joins TRBV7-8 to TRBJ2-1, with TRBD2 matching 10 bases. Germline-derived CDR1 and CDR2 are SGHVS and FQNEAQ. Trimming cost V 0 bases and J 12 bases; bases outside gene matches: 5. This CDR3 has 14 amino acids.

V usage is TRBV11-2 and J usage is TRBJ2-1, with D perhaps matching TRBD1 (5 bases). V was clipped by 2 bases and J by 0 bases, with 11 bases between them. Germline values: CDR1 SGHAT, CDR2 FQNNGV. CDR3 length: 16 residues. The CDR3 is CASSLSQGPSYNEQFF. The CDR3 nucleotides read TGTGCCAGCAGCTTATCTCAGGGTCCCTCCTACAATGAGCAGTTCTTC.

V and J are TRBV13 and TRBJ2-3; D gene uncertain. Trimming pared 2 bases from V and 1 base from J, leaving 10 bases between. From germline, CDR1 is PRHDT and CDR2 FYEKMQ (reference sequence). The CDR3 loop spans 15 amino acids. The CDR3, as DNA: TGTGCCAGCAGCTTAAGGCGGTCAGGCACAGATACGCAGTATTTT. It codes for CASSLRRSGTDTQYF.

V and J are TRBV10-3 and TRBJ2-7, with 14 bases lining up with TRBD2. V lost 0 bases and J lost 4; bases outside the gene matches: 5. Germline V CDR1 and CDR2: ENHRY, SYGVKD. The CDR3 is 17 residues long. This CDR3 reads CAISESARLAGGYEQYF. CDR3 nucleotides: TGTGCCATCAGTGAGTCGGCACGACTAGCGGGAGGGTACGAGCAGTACTTC.